The clone carrying this T cell receptor (beta chain) was detected only once. These data are taken from a study of blood T cell repertoires in COVID-19. V shed 4 bases and J 10 bases; nucleotides not matched to a gene: 14. CDR3 size: 16 residues. Germline CDR1 is LGHDT and CDR2 is YNNKEL (reference sequence). The assay was immunoSEQ multiplex PCR, and TCRdb's table has in-frame clones only and misses some. The sample has some 250,000 clones; over 80% are singletons. Sample: peripheral blood. The TCR comes from a man aged 40-55 years with acute or convalescent COVID-19. The chain uses TRBV3-1 (or the pseudogene TRBV3-2) and TRBJ2-1, with 9 bases that match TRBD2. The DNA of the CDR3 is TGTGCCAGCAGCCTTCCGACTAGCGGTCGGTCTGAGGAGCAGTTCTTC. The encoded protein is CASSLPTSGRSEEQFF.